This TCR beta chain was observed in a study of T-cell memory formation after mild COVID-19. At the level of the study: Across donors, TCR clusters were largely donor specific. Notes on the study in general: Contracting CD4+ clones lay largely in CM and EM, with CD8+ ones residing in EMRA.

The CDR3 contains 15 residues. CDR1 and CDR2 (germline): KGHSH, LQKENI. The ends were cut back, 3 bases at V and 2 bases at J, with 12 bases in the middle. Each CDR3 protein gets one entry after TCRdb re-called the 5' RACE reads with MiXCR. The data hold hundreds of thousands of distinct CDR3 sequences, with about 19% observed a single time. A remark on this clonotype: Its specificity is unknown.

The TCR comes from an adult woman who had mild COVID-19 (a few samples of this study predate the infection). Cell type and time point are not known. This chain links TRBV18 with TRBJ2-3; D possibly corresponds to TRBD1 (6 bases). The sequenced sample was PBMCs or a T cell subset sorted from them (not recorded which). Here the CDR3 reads CASSPGRGFTDTQYF. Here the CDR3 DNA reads TGTGCCAGCTCACCGGGCAGGGGATTCACAGATACGCAGTATTTT.